Many counts were recorded for the clone carrying this T cell receptor (beta chain). These data are taken from a study of regulatory T cells in long-lasting Graves disease. Documented time point: newly diagnosed GD, antithyroid drugs for less than 3 months. TCR sequences were obtained from RNA taken from PBMCs. To make TCR beta libraries, researchers used iRepertoire HTBI primers and Arm-PCR of CDR3 regions. One entry per CDR3 protein, called by TCRdb with MiXCR from the multiplex PCR reads. Counted here are about 320,000 distinct CDR3 sequences, roughly 18% occurring once; the ten biggest clones make up roughly 40%. CDR1 is SQVTM and CDR2 is ANQGSEA in the germline V gene. The CDR3 contains 14 residues. Trimming pared 8 bases from V and 4 bases from J, leaving 20 bases between.

Source: peripheral blood mononuclear cells (PBMCs), taken at new diagnosis, from a patient treated with antithyroid drugs. V and J are TRBV29-1 and TRBJ1-2, with D possibly matching TRBD1 (6 bases). The TCR was taken from a female donor with Graves disease. The CDR3 protein is CSTGGGVDVYGYTF. DNA of the CDR3: TGCAGCACCGGAGGGGGGGTTGATGTCTATGGCTACACCTTC.